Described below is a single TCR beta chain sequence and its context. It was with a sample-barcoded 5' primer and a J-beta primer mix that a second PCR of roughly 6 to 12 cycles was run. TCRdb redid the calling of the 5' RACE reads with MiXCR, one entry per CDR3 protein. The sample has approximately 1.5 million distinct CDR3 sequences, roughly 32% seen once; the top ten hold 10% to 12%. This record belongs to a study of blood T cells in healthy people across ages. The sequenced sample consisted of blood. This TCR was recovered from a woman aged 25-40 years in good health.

Here the CDR3 reads CANRGRGGNGELFF. DNA for the CDR3: TGTGCCAACAGGGGTCGGGGGGGCAACGGGGAGCTGTTTTTT. The chain uses TRBV6-1 and TRBJ2-2; D might be TRBD2 (8 bases). Trimming removed 10 bases from V and 7 bases from J, with 19 bases in between. Germline assignment: CDR1 MNHNS and CDR2 SASEGT. The CDR3 covers 14 residues.